The T cell receptor beta chain under discussion was sequenced for a study of blood T cell repertoires in COVID-19. At the level of the study: Acute-phase and convalescent COVID-19 samples originated in the United States, Italy and Spain. T cells, B-cell-depleted T cells, or PBMCs supplied cDNA or gDNA.

Per the authors' pipeline: Amplification with reference gene primers provided the estimates of nucleated cell counts. Assay: immunoSEQ multiplex PCR; the TCRdb copy retains only in-frame clones and omits some. That table is the source of V, J and clone size, and D and trimming were worked out from the DNA. The table shows 150,000 or so clones, with approximately 86% occurring only once. This CDR3 has 14 amino acids. V lost 4 bases to trimming and J lost 2 bases, with 12 bases between them. The germline V gene encodes CDR1 SNHLY and CDR2 FYNNEI. J is TRBJ2-7 and V is TRBV2; TRBD2 might be the D (5 bases). Material: peripheral blood. The receptor's source is a woman between 35 and 50 years old with active or convalescent COVID-19. Written as DNA, the CDR3 is TGTGCCAGCAGTGCCCTAACGGGGACCTACGAGCAGTACTTC. It specifies CASSALTGTYEQYF.